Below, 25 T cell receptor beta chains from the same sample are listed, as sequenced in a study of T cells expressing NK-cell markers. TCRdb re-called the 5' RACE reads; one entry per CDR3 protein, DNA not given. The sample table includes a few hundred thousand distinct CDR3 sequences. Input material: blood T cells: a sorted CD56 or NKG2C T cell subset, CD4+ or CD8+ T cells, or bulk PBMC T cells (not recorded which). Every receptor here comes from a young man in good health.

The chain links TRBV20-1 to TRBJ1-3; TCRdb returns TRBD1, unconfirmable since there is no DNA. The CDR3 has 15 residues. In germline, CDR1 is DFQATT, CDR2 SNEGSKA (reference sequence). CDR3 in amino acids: CSARAGTSSGNTIYF.

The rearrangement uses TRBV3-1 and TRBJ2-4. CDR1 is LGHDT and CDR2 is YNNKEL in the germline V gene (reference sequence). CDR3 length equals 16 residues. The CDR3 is CASSQEEQLAKNIQYF.

CDR3 amino acids: CASSLELGDTNQPQHF. The chain recombines TRBV12-3 or TRBV12-4 with TRBJ1-5. CDR3 length: 16 residues.

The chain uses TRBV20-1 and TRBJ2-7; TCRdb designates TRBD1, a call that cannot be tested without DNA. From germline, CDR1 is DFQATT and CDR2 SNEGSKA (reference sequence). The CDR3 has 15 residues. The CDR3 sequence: CSADDRSALSDEQYF.

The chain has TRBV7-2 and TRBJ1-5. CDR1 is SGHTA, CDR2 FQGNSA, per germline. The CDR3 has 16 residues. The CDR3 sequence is CASSLTGRRNNQPQHF.

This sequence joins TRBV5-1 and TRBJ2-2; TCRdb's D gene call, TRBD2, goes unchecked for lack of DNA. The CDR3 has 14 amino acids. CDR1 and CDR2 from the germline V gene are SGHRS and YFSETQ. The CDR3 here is CASSGSGNDGELFF.

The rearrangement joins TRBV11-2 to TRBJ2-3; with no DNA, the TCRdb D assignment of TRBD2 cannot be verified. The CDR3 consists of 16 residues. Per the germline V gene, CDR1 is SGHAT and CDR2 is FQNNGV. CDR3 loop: CASSRRLAGSTDTQYF.

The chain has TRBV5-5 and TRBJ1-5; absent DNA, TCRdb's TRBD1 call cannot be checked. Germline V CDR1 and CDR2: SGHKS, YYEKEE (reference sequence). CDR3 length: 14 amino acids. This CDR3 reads CASSPRAGDQPQHF.

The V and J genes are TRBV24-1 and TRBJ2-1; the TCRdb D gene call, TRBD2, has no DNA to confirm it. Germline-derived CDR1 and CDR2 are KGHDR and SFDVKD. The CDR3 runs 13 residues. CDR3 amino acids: CATGLAGHNEQFF.

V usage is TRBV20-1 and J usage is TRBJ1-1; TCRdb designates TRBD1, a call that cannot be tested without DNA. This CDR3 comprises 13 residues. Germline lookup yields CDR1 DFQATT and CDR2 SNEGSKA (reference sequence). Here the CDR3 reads CSATKGGDTEAFF.

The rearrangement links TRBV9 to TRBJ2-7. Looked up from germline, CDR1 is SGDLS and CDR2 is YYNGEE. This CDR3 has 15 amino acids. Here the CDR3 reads CASSESAGGPSEQYF.

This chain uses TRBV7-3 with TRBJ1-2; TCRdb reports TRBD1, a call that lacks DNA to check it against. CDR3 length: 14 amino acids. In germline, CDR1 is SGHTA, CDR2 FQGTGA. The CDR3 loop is CASSVLTGGCGYTF.

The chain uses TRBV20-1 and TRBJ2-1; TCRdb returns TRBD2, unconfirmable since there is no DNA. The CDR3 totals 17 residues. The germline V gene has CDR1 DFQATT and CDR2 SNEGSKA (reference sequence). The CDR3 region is CSAGGTSGLSSYNEQFF.

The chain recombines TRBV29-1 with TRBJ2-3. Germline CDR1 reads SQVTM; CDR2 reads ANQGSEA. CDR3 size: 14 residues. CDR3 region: CSVQELGNTDTQYF.

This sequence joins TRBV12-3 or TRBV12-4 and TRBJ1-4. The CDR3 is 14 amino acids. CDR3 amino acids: CASSPGTAGEKLFF.

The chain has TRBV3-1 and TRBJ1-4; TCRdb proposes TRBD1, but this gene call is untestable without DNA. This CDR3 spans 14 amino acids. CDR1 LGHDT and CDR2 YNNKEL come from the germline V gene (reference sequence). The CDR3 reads CASSQGRQGEKLFF.

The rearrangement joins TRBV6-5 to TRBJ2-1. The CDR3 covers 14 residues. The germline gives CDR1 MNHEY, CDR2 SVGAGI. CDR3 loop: CATIIAATYNEQFF.

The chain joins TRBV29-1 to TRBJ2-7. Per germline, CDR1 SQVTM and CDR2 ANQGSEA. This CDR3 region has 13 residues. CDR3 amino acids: CSVRSILGYEQYF.

The CDR3 sequence is CASVPRLADNEQFF. The V and J genes are TRBV2 and TRBJ2-1; TCRdb proposes TRBD2, but this gene call is untestable without DNA. The CDR3 extends over 14 amino acids. Per the germline V gene, CDR1 is SNHLY and CDR2 is FYNNEI.

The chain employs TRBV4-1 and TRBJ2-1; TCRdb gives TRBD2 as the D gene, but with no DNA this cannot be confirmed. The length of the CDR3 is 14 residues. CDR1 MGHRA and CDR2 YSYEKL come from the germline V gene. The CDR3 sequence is CASRSSGRYNEQFF.

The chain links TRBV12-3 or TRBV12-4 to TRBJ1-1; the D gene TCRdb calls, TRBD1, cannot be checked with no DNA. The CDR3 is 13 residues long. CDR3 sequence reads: CASTKKGWTEAFF.

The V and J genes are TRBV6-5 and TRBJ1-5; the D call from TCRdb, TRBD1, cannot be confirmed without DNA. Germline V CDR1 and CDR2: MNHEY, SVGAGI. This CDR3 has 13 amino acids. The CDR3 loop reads CASSHRQDQPQHF.

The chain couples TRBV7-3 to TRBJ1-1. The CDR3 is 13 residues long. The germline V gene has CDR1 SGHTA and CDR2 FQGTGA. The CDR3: CASSLWQNTEAFF. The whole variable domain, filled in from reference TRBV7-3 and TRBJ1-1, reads GAGVSQTPSNKVTEKGKYVELRCDPISGHTALYWYRQSLGQGPEFLIYFQGTGAADDSGLPNDRFFAVRPEGSVSTLKIQRTERGDSAVYLCASSLWQNTEAFFGQGTRLTVV.

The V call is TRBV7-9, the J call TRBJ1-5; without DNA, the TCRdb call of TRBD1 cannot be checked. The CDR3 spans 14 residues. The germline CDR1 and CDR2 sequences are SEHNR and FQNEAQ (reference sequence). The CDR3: CASSPPGANQPQHF.

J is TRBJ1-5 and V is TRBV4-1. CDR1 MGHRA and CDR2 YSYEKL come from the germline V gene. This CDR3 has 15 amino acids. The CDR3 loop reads CASSQGGGFGQPQHF.